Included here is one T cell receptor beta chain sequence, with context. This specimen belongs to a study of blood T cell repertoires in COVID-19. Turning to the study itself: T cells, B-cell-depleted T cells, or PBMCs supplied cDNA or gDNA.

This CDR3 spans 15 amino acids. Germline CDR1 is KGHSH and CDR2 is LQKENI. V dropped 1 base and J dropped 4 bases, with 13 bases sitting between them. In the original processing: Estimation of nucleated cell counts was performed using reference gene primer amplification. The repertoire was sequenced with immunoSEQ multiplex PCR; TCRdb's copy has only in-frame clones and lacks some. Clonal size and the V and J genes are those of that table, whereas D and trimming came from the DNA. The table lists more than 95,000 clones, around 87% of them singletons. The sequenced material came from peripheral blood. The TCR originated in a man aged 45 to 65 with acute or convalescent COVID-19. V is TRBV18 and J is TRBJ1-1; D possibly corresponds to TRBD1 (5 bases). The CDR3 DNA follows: TGTGCCAGCTCACCACGGGGGGTTGCGGGCACTGAAGCTTTCTTT. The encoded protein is CASSPRGVAGTEAFF.